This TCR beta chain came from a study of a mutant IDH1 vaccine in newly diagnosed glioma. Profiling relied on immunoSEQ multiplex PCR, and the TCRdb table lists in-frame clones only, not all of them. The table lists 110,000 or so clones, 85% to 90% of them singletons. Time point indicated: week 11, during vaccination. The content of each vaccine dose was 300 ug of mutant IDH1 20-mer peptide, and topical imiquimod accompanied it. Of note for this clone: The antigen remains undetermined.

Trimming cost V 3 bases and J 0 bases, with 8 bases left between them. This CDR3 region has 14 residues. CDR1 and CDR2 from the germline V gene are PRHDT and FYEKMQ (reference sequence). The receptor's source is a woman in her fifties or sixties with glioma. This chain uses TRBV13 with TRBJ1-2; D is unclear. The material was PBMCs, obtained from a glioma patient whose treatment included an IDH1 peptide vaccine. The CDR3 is CASSLTGTNYGYTF. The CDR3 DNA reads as TGTGCCAGCAGCTTGACGGGCACTAACTATGGCTACACCTTC.